These 2 T cell receptor beta chains originate from one sample sequenced in a study of OX40 agonist ivuxolimab in advanced cancers. Measured with immunoSEQ multiplex PCR; TCRdb has only the in-frame clones, and not every one. The sample carries 65,000 to 80,000 clones, roughly 80% recorded once. The material sequenced was CD4+ or CD8+ T cells sorted from blood, taken in a trial of the OX40 agonist ivuxolimab. The receptor set was obtained from an adult with an advanced solid tumor such as melanoma, head and neck, liver or kidney cancer.

The V and J genes are TRBV27 and TRBJ2-3; D is uncertain. The germline V and J ends were trimmed by 8 bases and 4 bases, with 16 bases remaining between them. The length of the CDR3 is 14 residues. CDR1 is MNHEY, CDR2 SMNVEV, per germline (reference sequence). CDR3 nucleotide sequence: TGTGCCAGCCGTCGGTATGGGCCGGCAGATACGCAGTATTTT. Encoded protein: CASRRYGPADTQYF.

The chain recombines TRBV7-9 with TRBJ1-2, with D unresolved. The length of the CDR3 is 13 residues. CDR1 SEHNR and CDR2 FQNEAQ come from the germline V gene (reference sequence). The V gene lost 7 bases and the J gene lost 6 bases, with 15 bases spanning the gap. The CDR3: CASTRGTTDGYTF. DNA of the CDR3: TGTGCCAGCACCCGGGGTACGACGGATGGCTACACCTTC.